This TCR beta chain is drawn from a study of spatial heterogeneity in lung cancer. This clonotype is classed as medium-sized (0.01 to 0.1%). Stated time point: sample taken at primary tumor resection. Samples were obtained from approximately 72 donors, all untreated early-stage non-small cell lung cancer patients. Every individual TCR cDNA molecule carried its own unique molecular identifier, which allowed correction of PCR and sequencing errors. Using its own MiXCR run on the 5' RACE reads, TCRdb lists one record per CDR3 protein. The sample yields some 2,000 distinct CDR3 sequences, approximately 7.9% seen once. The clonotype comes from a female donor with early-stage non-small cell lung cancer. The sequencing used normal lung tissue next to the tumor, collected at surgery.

CDR3 bases: TGTGCCAGCAGCTACGGACAGGGGTTTGGCGGCTACACCTTC. Translation gives CASSYGQGFGGYTF. The chain links TRBV7-2 to TRBJ1-2; 9 bases fit TRBD1. The CDR3 is 14 residues long. Unmatched junction bases numbered 8, after V lost 4 bases and J lost 8 bases. Germline V CDR1 and CDR2: SGHTA, FQGNSA.